One and the same sample provided the 28 T cell receptor beta chains below, sequenced in a study of cytomegalovirus exposure and HLA in healthy donors. Researchers ran the PCR with 60 Vbeta and 13 Jbeta primers. Sequencing was performed with immunoSEQ multiplex PCR; in TCRdb, only in-frame clones are kept and a portion is missing. The table lists under 200,000 clones, approximately 59% of them singletons. Sequenced input: PBMCs. These receptors were obtained from a man in his forties in good health and CMV-seronegative.

The rearrangement links TRBV4-1 to TRBJ2-1; TRBD2 might be the D (6 bases). The CDR3 extends over 17 amino acids. Germline CDR1 reads MGHRA; CDR2 reads YSYEKL. The V and J ends lost 4 bases and 0 bases respectively, with 16 bases between them. CDR3 in DNA: TGCGCCAGCAGCCTCTTCCCTCGGGGGAGCTCCTACAATGAGCAGTTCTTC. It encodes CASSLFPRGSSYNEQFF.

This chain connects TRBV21-1 to TRBJ2-1; no DNA check was done on the table's D call, TRBD2. TRBV21-1 has pseudogene status. The CDR3 spans 22 residues. The CDR3 DNA follows: TGTGCCAGCAGCGTCCAACAGGGGGCAGCTAGCGGGATGGGTTGCTCCTACAATGAGCAGTTCTTC. This sequence encodes CASSVQQGAASGMGCSYNEQFF.

V gene TRBV7-9 combines with J gene TRBJ2-7; possible D gene TRBD1, 5 bases. Germline V CDR1 and CDR2: SEHNR, FQNEAQ (reference sequence). Trimming pared 5 bases from V and 3 bases from J, leaving 20 bases between. This CDR3 comprises 16 residues. In DNA form, the CDR3 reads TGTGCCAGCAGCCCCCCCGACAGACAAATCTACTACGAGCAGTACTTC. This sequence encodes CASSPPDRQIYYEQYF. Using reference TRBV7-9 and TRBJ2-7 for the parts outside the CDR3, the full variable domain is DTGVSQNPRHKITKRGQNVTFRCDPISEHNRLYWYRQTLGQGPEFLTYFQNEAQLEKSRLLSDRFSAERPKGSFSTLEIQRTEQGDSAMYLCASSPPDRQIYYEQYFGPGTRLTVT.

The rearrangement joins TRBV5-4 to TRBJ2-2; D possibly corresponds to TRBD1 (6 bases). With 4 bases removed from V and 5 bases from J, the gap between germline ends came to 6 bases. Germline V gene data show CDR1 as SGHNT and CDR2 as YYREEE (reference sequence). The length of the CDR3 is 12 residues. The CDR3 sequence is CASSQGTGELFF. Written as DNA, the CDR3 is TGTGCCAGCAGCCAGGGGACCGGGGAGCTGTTTTTT.

This clone was seen ten or more times. The chain joins TRBV4-1 to TRBJ2-5; the D gene is possibly TRBD1 (5 bases). CDR3 length equals 16 residues. The V gene lost 0 bases and the J gene lost 4 bases, with 15 bases spanning the gap. Per the germline V gene, CDR1 is MGHRA and CDR2 is YSYEKL. The chain's CDR3 is CASSQEGAPYGETQYF. CDR3 coding DNA: TGCGCCAGCAGCCAAGAAGGGGCACCTTACGGAGAGACCCAGTACTTC.

The CDR3 loop reads CASSLGGTNEKLFF. The CDR3 DNA reads TGTGCCAGCAGCCTGGGAGGGACTAATGAAAAACTGTTTTTT. The chain carries TRBV7-9 and TRBJ1-4; D gene ambiguous. Germline lookup yields CDR1 SEHNR and CDR2 FQNEAQ (reference sequence). Trimming shortened V by 5 bases and J by 2 bases, and 9 bases separated the two germline ends. The CDR3 extends over 14 amino acids.

The chain is built from TRBV6-1 and TRBJ2-1; D is possibly TRBD2 (6 bases). This CDR3 region has 15 residues. Trimming left V 7 bases short and J 2 bases short, with 15 bases between. Looked up from germline, CDR1 is MNHNS and CDR2 is SASEGT. CDR3 sequence: CASTMIGGTYNEQFF. CDR3 in DNA: TGTGCCAGCACCATGATCGGGGGAACCTACAATGAGCAGTTCTTC.

V gene TRBV4-1 combines with J gene TRBJ2-5, with 7 bases that match TRBD2. Germline trimming cut 5 bases from V and 1 base from J; bases unmatched to any gene: 4. This CDR3 region has 14 residues. Germline loops: CDR1 MGHRA, CDR2 YSYEKL. The CDR3: CASSVRLAQETQYF. CDR3 sequence (DNA): TGCGCCAGCAGCGTTCGACTAGCCCAAGAGACCCAGTACTTC.

The chain carries TRBV6-6 and TRBJ2-5; D is unclear. The end of the DNA fits TRBJ2-7 better, so the J call may be wrong. This CDR3 is 15 amino acids long. CDR1 is MNHNY and CDR2 is SVGAGI in the germline V gene (reference sequence). The CDR3 spells CASTTNPLYGYEQYF. The CDR3 nucleotides read TGTGCCAGCACTACGAACCCTCTTTACGGGTACGAGCAGTACTTC.

This chain uses TRBV27 with TRBJ2-3, with TRBD2 identical over 8 bases. The CDR3 runs to 12 residues. Losses at the gene ends were 6 bases for V and 5 bases for J; bases not matched to a gene: 1. The germline gives CDR1 MNHEY, CDR2 SMNVEV (reference sequence). The CDR3 protein is CASRLAGDTQYF. CDR3 DNA: TGTGCCAGCAGGCTAGCGGGAGATACGCAGTATTTT.

A single count supports this clone. Germline is not matched at one junction end, which may reflect a read error. The chain combines TRBV7-9 with TRBJ1-1, with 8 bases that match TRBD1. Germline V CDR1 and CDR2: SEHNR, FQNEAQ (reference sequence). This CDR3 has 16 residues. CDR3 sequence (DNA): TGTTCCAGCAGCCCCCAGGGGGCGGGACTGAACACTGAAGCTTTCTTT. Its protein is CSSSPQGAGLNTEAFF.

The chain carries TRBV7-8 and TRBJ1-1; D is uncertain. The CDR3 covers 13 residues. V shed 3 bases and J shed 1 base, with 6 bases lying between them. Germline CDR1 reads SGHVS; CDR2 reads FQNEAQ. CDR3 loop: CASSFDSNTEAFF. The CDR3 DNA sequence: TGTGCCAGCAGCTTCGACTCGAACACTGAAGCTTTCTTT.

The J gene is TRBJ2-1, the V gene TRBV11-3; 9 bases fit TRBD2. V was clipped by 0 bases and J by 6 bases; unmatched bases: 6. Germline V gene sequence: CDR1 SGHNT, CDR2 YENEEA. The CDR3 totals 16 residues. Here the CDR3 reads CASSLEGMRGGNEQFF. CDR3 in DNA: TGTGCCAGCAGCTTAGAGGGCATGCGGGGGGGCAATGAGCAGTTCTTC.

The rearrangement joins TRBV5-1 to TRBJ2-3; 8 nucleotides match TRBD2. Germline CDR1 reads SGHRS; CDR2 reads YFSETQ. CDR3 length equals 14 residues. J gave up 4 bases and V 2 bases, and 3 bases lay outside the gene matches. CDR3 nucleotides: TGCGCCAGCAGCTTCGGAGCGGGAGCAGATACGCAGTATTTT. This gives the protein CASSFGAGADTQYF.

This clone appeared a few times. Additional DNA sequences in this sample encode the identical CDR3. V usage is TRBV5-1 and J usage is TRBJ2-2; 7 bases fit TRBD2. The CDR3 extends over 16 amino acids. Trimming cost V 0 bases and J 3 bases; bases outside gene matches: 5. CDR1 is SGHRS, CDR2 YFSETQ, per germline. CDR3 sequence (DNA): TGCGCCAGCAGCTTGGCGGGGGGAGGAGACACCGGGGAGCTGTTTTTT. It yields the protein CASSLAGGGDTGELFF.

This clone was seen only once. A read error may account for a junction end that differs from germline. This sequence joins TRBV14 and TRBJ1-2; 7 positions agree with TRBD1. CDR1 and CDR2 (germline): SGHDN, FVKESK. The length of the CDR3 is 14 residues. The CDR3 protein is CASSQAGDSLFIFF. In DNA, the CDR3 is TGTGCCAGCAGCCAAGCGGGGGACAGCCTCTTCATTTTCTTC.

This chain joins TRBV18 and TRBJ1-6; D gene ambiguous. CDR1 is KGHSH, CDR2 LQKENI, per germline. This CDR3 is built from 12 residues. Trimming stripped 0 bases from V and 14 bases from J, with 8 bases between. The CDR3 DNA reads as TGTGCCAGCTCACCACCCGGGTCGACCCTCCACTTT. This encodes CASSPPGSTLHF.

This sequence joins TRBV6-5 and TRBJ2-7, with D possibly TRBD2 on 6 matching bases. The CDR3 length is 14 residues. V was shortened by 7 bases and J by 2 bases, with 15 bases between the two germline ends. CDR1 is MNHEY, CDR2 SVGAGI, per germline. CDR3 amino acids: CASTAFGRAYEQYF. The CDR3 coding sequence is TGTGCCAGCACCGCTTTCGGGAGAGCCTACGAGCAGTACTTC.

The rearrangement links TRBV4-1 to TRBJ1-4; maybe TRBD1 (6 bases). Trimming left V 3 bases short and J 5 bases short, with 16 bases between. Per the germline V gene, CDR1 is MGHRA and CDR2 is YSYEKL. The CDR3 has 16 residues. In DNA, the CDR3 is TGCGCCAGCAGCCAGGGTTGGACAGATGGGAATGAAAAACTGTTTTTT. Translated, it gives CASSQGWTDGNEKLFF.

This clone has a single count. CDR3 in amino acids: CASSHRNQDSSTYEQYF. In nucleotides, the CDR3 is TGCGCCAGCAGCCACCGGAATCAGGACTCCTCCACCTACGAGCAGTACTTC. This chain links TRBV4-3 with TRBJ2-7; the D gene is possibly TRBD2 (5 bases). Germline V gives CDR1 LGHNA, CDR2 YSLEER. The CDR3 covers 17 residues. V was cut by 3 bases and J by 2 bases, with 20 bases left in between.

Only a few counts were recorded for this clone. The chain links TRBV15 to TRBJ1-5, with unresolved D. CDR1 LNHNV and CDR2 YYDKDF come from the germline V gene (reference sequence). The CDR3 runs to 17 residues. The ends were cut back, 0 bases at V and 2 bases at J, with 14 bases in the middle. CDR3 nucleotides: TGTGCCACCAGCAGAGAGCGGCGGGGAGTGGGCAATCAGCCCCAGCATTTT. Its protein product is CATSRERRGVGNQPQHF.

V is TRBV19 and J is TRBJ1-4, with 10 bases that match TRBD1. J gave up 7 bases and V 4 bases, and 9 bases lay outside the gene matches. Germline V gene sequence: CDR1 LNHDA, CDR2 SQIVND (reference sequence). The CDR3 is 16 residues long. As DNA, the CDR3 is TGTGCCAGTAGTACCTCCCAGACAGGGGGCTTTGAAAAACTGTTTTTT. It translates to CASSTSQTGGFEKLFF. The complete variable domain, with remaining parts taken from reference TRBV19 and TRBJ1-4, reads DGGITQSPKYLFRKEGQNVTLSCEQNLNHDAMYWYRQDPGQGLRLIYYSQIVNDFQKGDIAEGYSVSREKKESFPLTVTSAQKNPTAFYLCASSTSQTGGFEKLFFGSGTQLSVL.

The rearrangement links TRBV5-4 to TRBJ2-1; D perhaps matches TRBD2 (6 bases). Germline V gene sequence: CDR1 SGHNT, CDR2 YYREEE (reference sequence). This CDR3 region has 15 residues. V lost 5 bases, J lost 1 base, and 13 bases lay in between. The chain's CDR3 is CASSSHSGSYNEQFF. For the CDR3, the DNA is TGTGCCAGCAGTTCTCATAGCGGATCCTACAATGAGCAGTTCTTC.

This clone is a singleton in its sample. This chain joins TRBV6-6 and TRBJ2-2; the match to TRBD2 covers 8 bases. CDR1 MNHNY and CDR2 SVGAGI come from the germline V gene (reference sequence). This CDR3 spans 13 amino acids. V dropped 8 bases and J dropped 4; count of bases not matched to a gene: 3. The CDR3 here is CASRGGSTGELFF. The CDR3 region has the DNA TGTGCCAGCCGCGGGGGGAGCACCGGGGAGCTGTTTTTT.

The chain combines TRBV5-6 with TRBJ2-3; TRBD1 agrees at 7 bases. The CDR3 has 14 residues. CDR1 and CDR2 (germline): SGHDT, YYEEEE. J was trimmed by 2 bases and V by 4 bases; bases with no gene match: 4. The CDR3 nucleotides are TGTGCCAGCAGCCTCAGGGGGTACACAGATACGCAGTATTTT. Its protein product is CASSLRGYTDTQYF.

The rearrangement links TRBV18 to TRBJ2-5, with D tentatively TRBD1 (6 bases). CDR3 length equals 14 residues. CDR1 and CDR2 (germline): KGHSH, LQKENI. V gave up 6 bases and J gave up 2 bases, with 13 bases separating them. Written as DNA, the CDR3 is TGTGCCAGCTCCAATATAGGACAGCAAGAGACCCAGTACTTC. As protein: CASSNIGQQETQYF.

This chain joins TRBV6-5 and TRBJ2-1; 11 nucleotides agree with TRBD1. J lost 8 bases, V lost 2 bases, and 5 bases had no gene match. CDR1 and CDR2 from the germline V gene are MNHEY and SVGAGI. This CDR3 comprises 15 residues. CDR3: CASSYRDRGTYEQFF. Written as DNA, the CDR3 is TGTGCCAGCAGTTACCGGGACAGGGGGACCTATGAGCAGTTCTTC.

This rearrangement joins TRBV11-3 to TRBJ2-3; a weak D match, TRBD1 (7 bases). Germline V lookup: CDR1 SGHNT, CDR2 YENEEA. The CDR3 loop spans 16 amino acids. Deletions cut 6 bases from V and 6 bases from J, with 22 bases between. CDR3 sequence (DNA): TGTGCCAGCAGTCCGGGGGAAAAGGGACAGCACGATACGCAGTATTTT. It is translated as CASSPGEKGQHDTQYF.